This T cell receptor (beta chain) comes out of a study of blood T cells in healthy people across ages. Whole-study results and caveats: Unsorted PBMC input precluded a conclusive naive versus antigen-experienced comparison.

The authors ran a second PCR of about 6 to 11 cycles using a sample-barcoded 5' primer and a J-beta primer mix. Using its own MiXCR run on the 5' RACE reads, TCRdb lists one record per CDR3 protein. Of roughly 1,000,000 distinct CDR3 sequences listed, 25% are singletons. For this clonotype: The antigen is not known.

The same data also went into a second study, on T cells of mothers and their children. That work adds: Thymic selection molds TCR recombination output in a comparable way in related and unrelated pairs. It was observed that no persistent microchimeric T cell clones could be detected.

The clonotype originates from a girl aged 2-9 years in good health. The sample comprised blood.

CDR3 sequence: CASSPTGNGEKLFF. CDR3 bases: TGTGCCAGCAGCCCGACAGGGAATGGGGAAAAACTGTTTTTT. The rearrangement links TRBV3-1 to TRBJ1-4, with 7 positions matching TRBD1. Trimming cost V 4 bases and J 8 bases; bases outside gene matches: 7. CDR1 is LGHDT, CDR2 YNNKEL, per germline (reference sequence). This CDR3 has 14 residues.